This TCR beta chain was recorded in a study of prognosis after radiotherapy for stage I lung cancer. Background on the study: There were no patients who received concurrent therapy with stereotactic body radiotherapy.

Germline V gene sequence: CDR1 MNHEY, CDR2 SVGEGT. CDR3 length: 13 residues. General study findings and limits: Before stereotactic body radiation therapy the median unique TCR clone count was about 10,000, and afterwards it fell to about 6,900. In patients who developed distant metastases, Shannon entropy measured after stereotactic body radiation therapy was lower, and baseline Shannon entropy was not associated with metastases.

Node negativity on CT and PET/CT was present in all patients, alongside an absence of prior chemotherapy, radiotherapy or other malignancies. A word on this clonotype: Its cognate antigen is unknown. At one end the junction does not follow the germline gene, possibly because of a read error.

The study amplified the TCR beta CDR3 region from genomic DNA. This amplification was carried out by two rounds of multiplex PCR. The first round of PCR was done with primers that matched each TRBV and TRBJ gene. MiXCR, run by TCRdb on the multiplex PCR reads, gives a single entry per CDR3 protein. The sample shows approximately 23,000 distinct CDR3 sequences, roughly 37% of them seen only once. The sequencing used PBMCs, collected before or after stereotactic body radiation therapy (not recorded which). The origin of this receptor is a donor over 45 with non-small cell lung cancer. This chain connects TRBV6-2 or TRBV6-3 to TRBJ2-7, with D perhaps being TRBD1 or TRBD2 (5 bases each). Here the CDR3 DNA reads TGTGCCAGTAGTTCGGCAGTGGGACGGGAGCAGTACTTC. Its translation: CASSSAVGREQYF.